The TCR beta chain described here comes from a study of blood T cell repertoires in COVID-19. Study-wide background: Acute-phase and convalescent COVID-19 samples originated in the United States, Italy and Spain. PBMCs, B-cell-depleted T cells, or T cells were the source of the cDNA or gDNA that made up the material.

Trimming removed 3 bases from V and 11 bases from J; junction bases left unmatched: 14. The CDR3 covers 17 residues. Germline CDR1 and CDR2: MGHRA and YSYEKL. Original processing notes: It was from reference gene primer amplification that nucleated cell counts were estimated. TCRdb's table, derived via immunoSEQ multiplex PCR, lists solely in-frame clones and lacks some. The V and J calls and clone size are taken from that table; D and trimming were inferred from the DNA. The profile covers a few hundred thousand clones, with around 90% appearing a single time and 2.5% to 3% taken by the ten largest. The Seattle patients joined while their infection was active and were tracked longitudinally afterward.

The sequence was obtained from a person aged 18-35 years with COVID-19, enrolled during active disease. The J gene is TRBJ1-6, the V gene TRBV4-1; 9 nucleotides line up with TRBD1. Sequencing was done on a sample of peripheral blood. CDR3 in amino acids: CASSHVTLGTGSPPLHF. As DNA, the CDR3 is TGCGCCAGCAGCCACGTCACCCTGGGGACAGGGAGTCCACCCCTCCACTTT.